These 31 T cell receptor beta chains were sequenced from one sample in a study of blood T cell repertoires in COVID-19 (TCRdb year 2020). The library was generated by the immunoSEQ multiplex PCR assay. TCRdb retrieved this table from immuneACCESS and kept in-frame rearrangements only. Not all clones are present; in checked studies, unresolved V genes account for under half, and no reason is known for the remainder. The sample table holds about 210,000 clones, of which approximately 86% were seen once. 3% to 3.5% of the sample goes to the ten largest clones. The sequenced sample consisted of peripheral blood. These receptors all come from a man aged 60 to 75 with acute or convalescent COVID-19.

The chain employs TRBV18 and TRBJ2-1; TRBD2 agrees at 13 bases. The V gene's germline CDR1 is KGHSH and CDR2 LQKENI. This CDR3 region has 16 residues. V lost 5 bases to trimming and J lost 4 bases; unmatched junction nucleotides: 5. Here the CDR3 reads CASSSGLAGEYNEQFF. The CDR3 nucleotides are TGTGCCAGCTCATCCGGACTAGCGGGGGAGTACAATGAGCAGTTCTTC.

The chain is built from TRBV7-9 and TRBJ1-5; 9 bases are a match to TRBD1. The CDR3 totals 19 residues. V lost 2 bases and J lost 3; bases outside the gene matches: 14. Germline V CDR1 and CDR2: SEHNR, FQNEAQ (reference sequence). The CDR3 DNA follows: TGTGCCAGCAGCTTAAAATCCCGACAGGGGGAGCCCCCCAATCAGCCCCAGCATTTT. It is translated as CASSLKSRQGEPPNQPQHF. Looking up the rest from reference TRBV7-9 and TRBJ1-5 gives the full variable domain: DTGVSQNPRHKITKRGQNVTFRCDPISEHNRLYWYRQTLGQGPEFLTYFQNEAQLEKSRLLSDRFSAERPKGSFSTLEIQRTEQGDSAMYLCASSLKSRQGEPPNQPQHFGDGTRLSIL.

This chain links TRBV6-1 with TRBJ1-6; no reliable D call. V was cut by 1 base and J by 4 bases, with 11 bases left in between. CDR1 is MNHNS, CDR2 SASEGT, per germline. The CDR3 loop spans 16 amino acids. The CDR3 protein is CASSEGYRGYNSPLHF. CDR3 nucleotides: TGTGCCAGCAGTGAAGGGTACCGGGGATATAATTCACCCCTCCACTTT.

The chain links TRBV7-2 to TRBJ1-4; 7 nucleotides line up with TRBD1. From germline, CDR1 is SGHTA and CDR2 FQGNSA. The CDR3 is 16 amino acids. With V trimmed by 5 bases and J by 0 bases, 6 bases remained unmatched. The DNA of the CDR3 is TGTGCCAGCAGCAGACGACAGGGAACAACTAATGAAAAACTGTTTTTT. As protein: CASSRRQGTTNEKLFF.

The chain joins TRBV5-4 to TRBJ2-3; tentative D call: TRBD2 (5 bases). Germline V gene sequence: CDR1 SGHNT, CDR2 YYREEE (reference sequence). This CDR3 comprises 13 residues. V dropped 3 bases and J dropped 4 bases, with 9 bases sitting between them. The CDR3 sequence: CASSSRAPDTQYF. The CDR3 region has the DNA TGTGCCAGCAGCTCGAGGGCCCCAGATACGCAGTATTTT. Drawing the rest from reference TRBV5-4 and TRBJ2-3, the complete variable domain is ETGVTQSPTHLIKTRGQQVTLRCSSQSGHNTVSWYQQALGQGPQFIFQYYREEENGRGNFPPRFSGLQFPNYSSELNVNALELDDSALYLCASSSRAPDTQYFGPGTRLTVL.

The rearrangement uses TRBV6-5 and TRBJ2-2; the match to TRBD2 covers 9 bases. Germline trimming cut 8 bases from V and 6 bases from J; bases unmatched to any gene: 1. Germline loops: CDR1 MNHEY, CDR2 SVGAGI. This CDR3 comprises 12 residues. The DNA of the CDR3 is TGTGCCAGCCGCGGGGGGGCCGGGGAGCTGTTTTTT. Protein sequence: CASRGGAGELFF.

The CDR3: CASGQFTSGYTF. The CDR3 nucleotides read TGTGCCAGCGGACAGTTCACCTCTGGCTACACCTTC. The rearrangement links TRBV12-3 or TRBV12-4 to TRBJ1-2; the D gene is possibly TRBD1 (6 bases). CDR3 size: 12 residues. V was clipped by 8 bases and J by 7 bases, with 14 bases between them.

This clone is a singleton in its sample. At the DNA level, this CDR3 is encoded by other sequences in the same sample as well. The genes are TRBV18 and TRBJ1-6; TRBD1 matches at 10 bases. This CDR3 has 14 residues. Germline CDR1 reads KGHSH; CDR2 reads LQKENI. V dropped 4 bases and J dropped 8; count of bases not matched to a gene: 2. CDR3 sequence reads: CASSRDRGDSPLHF. The CDR3 DNA reads as TGTGCCAGCTCACGGGACAGGGGCGATTCACCCCTCCACTTT.

The chain combines TRBV27 with TRBJ2-6, with D possibly being TRBD1 (6 bases). V was trimmed by 8 bases and J by 4 bases, leaving 21 bases between them. CDR3 length: 17 amino acids. The germline CDR1 and CDR2 sequences are MNHEY and SMNVEV (reference sequence). CDR3 residues: CASGPRDILLGANVLTF. CDR3 in DNA: TGTGCCAGCGGACCCCGGGACATCCTACTGGGGGCCAACGTCCTGACTTTC. Full variable domain (remainder filled in from reference TRBV27 and TRBJ2-6): EAQVTQNPRYLITVTGKKLTVTCSQNMNHEYMSWYRQDPGLGLRQIYYSMNVEVTDKGDVPEGYKVSRKEKRNFPLILESPSPNQTSLYFCASGPRDILLGANVLTFGAGSRLTVL.

This clone has just a few counts. V usage is TRBV15 and J usage is TRBJ2-5, with 8 bases that match TRBD1. The germline V gene encodes CDR1 LNHNV and CDR2 YYDKDF (reference sequence). V trimming: 6 bases; J trimming: 6 bases; junction bases outside the gene matches: 12. This CDR3 is 15 amino acids long. CDR3 sequence reads: CATREAGGWLKTQYF. The CDR3 nucleotides read TGTGCCACCAGGGAGGCAGGGGGCTGGCTTAAGACCCAGTACTTC.

V and J are TRBV7-8 and TRBJ1-1; no firm D call. V gave up 3 bases and J gave up 5 bases, with 10 bases separating them. The germline V gene encodes CDR1 SGHVS and CDR2 FQNEAQ. This CDR3 is 13 amino acids long. The CDR3 reads CASSLEEGTEAFF. Written as DNA, the CDR3 is TGTGCCAGCAGCTTGGAAGAGGGAACTGAAGCTTTCTTT. Combining the CDR3 with reference TRBV7-8 and TRBJ1-1 gives the whole variable domain GAGVSQSPRYKVAKRGQDVALRCDPISGHVSLFWYQQALGQGPEFLTYFQNEAQLDKSGLPSDRFFAERPEGSVSTLKIQRTQQEDSAVYLCASSLEEGTEAFFGQGTRLTVV.

This chain joins TRBV28 and TRBJ1-2, with 9 bases fitting TRBD1. Germline CDR1 reads MDHEN; CDR2 reads SYDVKM. The CDR3 loop spans 19 amino acids. After removal of 3 bases from V and 4 bases from J, the junction contained 18 bases not matched to a gene. The CDR3 DNA reads TGTGCCAGCAGTTTTCCCCCGGGACAGGGTATAAGGGCCCTCTATGGCTACACCTTC. Its protein is CASSFPPGQGIRALYGYTF.

This rearrangement joins TRBV11-1 to TRBJ2-7; 9 nucleotides agree with TRBD1. From germline, CDR1 is SGHAT and CDR2 FQDESV (reference sequence). V was clipped by 5 bases and J by 5 bases; unmatched bases: 7. This CDR3 has 14 residues. CDR3 nucleotide sequence: TGTGCCAGCAGCCCACCGGGACAGGGACACGAGCAGTACTTC. Translation: CASSPPGQGHEQYF.

The V and J genes are TRBV6-4 and TRBJ2-1; 8 bases align to TRBD1. V lost 6 bases, J lost 4 bases, and 8 bases stayed unmatched. This CDR3 is 15 amino acids long. From germline, CDR1 is MRHNA and CDR2 SNTAGT. CDR3 residues: CASSADTGGYNEQFF. Here the CDR3 DNA reads TGTGCCAGCAGCGCGGATACAGGGGGGTACAATGAGCAGTTCTTC.

V and J are TRBV5-1 and TRBJ1-3; 7 bases line up with TRBD1. Germline V gene lookup returns CDR1 SGHRS and CDR2 YFSETQ. Trimming at V came to 4 bases and at J to 6 bases, leaving 10 bases not matched to a gene. The CDR3 runs to 15 residues. The CDR3 sequence: CASSPRGQPVNTIYF. As DNA, the CDR3 is TGCGCCAGCAGCCCGAGGGGACAGCCGGTAAACACCATATATTTT.

This chain links TRBV4-1 with TRBJ2-7; TRBD2 might be the D (7 bases). Trimming stripped 3 bases from V and 3 bases from J, with 21 bases between. Per germline, CDR1 MGHRA and CDR2 YSYEKL. This CDR3 contains 17 residues. CDR3 in amino acids: CASSHSLGGGSGYEQYF. In DNA, the CDR3 is TGCGCCAGCAGCCATTCCCTGGGGGGGGGCTCGGGCTACGAGCAGTACTTC.

V usage is TRBV5-1 and J usage is TRBJ2-1; 12 bases are shared with TRBD2. V lost 5 bases to trimming and J lost 4 bases; unmatched junction nucleotides: 7. This CDR3 contains 16 residues. Germline CDR1 is SGHRS and CDR2 is YFSETQ. CDR3 DNA: TGCGCCAGCAGAAAAACTAGCGGGGGGCGTTACAATGAGCAGTTCTTC. It encodes CASRKTSGGRYNEQFF.

The genes are TRBV11-1 and TRBJ2-4, with a tentative D call TRBD1 (5 bases). The CDR3 is 15 residues long. Trimming stripped 4 bases from V and 0 bases from J, with 10 bases between. Germline CDR1 and CDR2: SGHAT and FQDESV (reference sequence). The CDR3 DNA reads as TGTGCCAGCAGCTCGTGGGGCCCAGCCAAAAACATTCAGTACTTC. Amino acids: CASSSWGPAKNIQYF. The full variable domain, rest sourced from reference TRBV11-1 and TRBJ2-4, is EAEVAQSPRYKITEKSQAVAFWCDPISGHATLYWYRQILGQGPELLVQFQDESVVDDSQLPKDRFSAERLKGVDSTLKIQPAELGDSAMYLCASSSWGPAKNIQYFGAGTRLSVL.

This clone was seen just once. The V and J genes are TRBV29-1 and TRBJ2-3; TRBD2 aligns across 16 bases. CDR1 and CDR2 from the germline V gene are SQVTM and ANQGSEA. This CDR3 spans 15 amino acids. J gave up 6 bases and V 3 bases, and 3 bases lay outside the gene matches. CDR3 amino acids: CSVEGTSGGADTQYF. The DNA for the CDR3 is TGCAGCGTTGAGGGGACTAGCGGGGGGGCGGATACGCAGTATTTT.

This sequence joins TRBV6-6 and TRBJ2-1; D is possibly TRBD2 (5 bases). Deletions cut 6 bases from V and 9 bases from J, with 18 bases between. The CDR3 sequence is 14 residues long. CDR1 and CDR2 (germline): MNHNY, SVGAGI (reference sequence). The CDR3 sequence: CASRTEADPGEQFF. CDR3 bases: TGTGCCAGCAGGACGGAGGCCGATCCCGGTGAGCAGTTCTTC.

This sequence joins TRBV19 and TRBJ1-5; 8 bases agree with TRBD1. Per germline, CDR1 LNHDA and CDR2 SQIVND (reference sequence). The junction had 5 bases not matched to a gene; V was cut back by 4 bases and J by 3 bases. There are 15 residues in the CDR3. CDR3 amino acids: CASSTGTGSNQPQHF. The CDR3 DNA is TGTGCCAGTAGTACGGGGACAGGATCCAATCAGCCCCAGCATTTT.

This clone was observed a handful of times. The chain couples TRBV6-5 to TRBJ1-1; 8 bases are shared with TRBD1. The J segment lost 4 bases and the V segment lost 10 bases, leaving 8 bases of the junction unmatched. Germline V gene lookup returns CDR1 MNHEY and CDR2 SVGAGI. The CDR3 runs 13 residues. CDR3 protein: CATFRGRSTEAFF. CDR3 in DNA: TGTGCCACTTTCAGGGGGCGCAGCACTGAAGCTTTCTTT.

This clone has just one count. This sequence joins TRBV4-2 and TRBJ1-2; tentatively, D is TRBD1 (6 bases). Trimming left V 0 bases short and J 8 bases short, with 22 bases between. The germline gives CDR1 LGHNA, CDR2 YNFKEQ. This CDR3 is 17 amino acids long. The CDR3 loop reads CASSQDSGGYQVGGYTF. The DNA of the CDR3 is TGTGCCAGCAGCCAAGATAGTGGGGGCTATCAGGTGGGCGGCTACACCTTC.

The chain carries TRBV5-1 and TRBJ2-5; TRBD1 matches 7 bases. V dropped 5 bases and J dropped 5; count of bases not matched to a gene: 15. Germline CDR1 reads SGHRS; CDR2 reads YFSETQ. The CDR3 loop spans 16 amino acids. The CDR3 DNA sequence: TGCGCCAGCAGACTTACCCCACAGGGGATGGTGGAGACCCAGTACTTC. Protein: CASRLTPQGMVETQYF.

The rearrangement uses TRBV18 and TRBJ1-1; 9 bases match TRBD1. The CDR3 consists of 17 residues. Losses at the gene ends were 3 bases for V and 5 bases for J; bases not matched to a gene: 13. CDR1 is KGHSH, CDR2 LQKENI, per germline. DNA for the CDR3: TGTGCCAGCTCACCGAGACAGGGGGGCTTCTTGGAGACTGAAGCTTTCTTT. As protein: CASSPRQGGFLETEAFF.

The chain carries TRBV5-5 and TRBJ2-1, with D possibly TRBD2 on 6 matching bases. With 5 bases removed from V and 0 bases from J, the gap between germline ends came to 12 bases. The CDR3 extends over 15 amino acids. In germline, CDR1 is SGHKS, CDR2 YYEKEE (reference sequence). CDR3 region: CASRRTGLSYNEQFF. CDR3 nucleotide sequence: TGTGCCAGCAGGCGGACGGGACTCTCCTACAATGAGCAGTTCTTC.

The chain couples TRBV13 to TRBJ1-3, with 8 positions matching TRBD1. The CDR3 consists of 18 residues. Germline V CDR1 and CDR2: PRHDT, FYEKMQ (reference sequence). V was clipped by 5 bases and J by 0 bases; unmatched bases: 12. The CDR3 region has the DNA TGTGCCAGCAGCCCCAAGGGGGGGACAGGCGACTCTGGAAACACCATATATTTT. This codes for CASSPKGGTGDSGNTIYF.

This rearrangement joins TRBV28 to TRBJ2-6; D remains unclear. Germline CDR1 reads MDHEN; CDR2 reads SYDVKM. Trimming shortened V by 3 bases and J by 1 base, and 7 bases separated the two germline ends. CDR3 length equals 15 residues. CDR3 residues: CASSLGSSGANVLTF. The CDR3, as DNA: TGTGCCAGCAGTTTGGGCTCTTCTGGGGCCAACGTCCTGACTTTC.

The table lists this clone with a few counts. The chain joins TRBV10-3 to TRBJ2-1; 10 bases match TRBD2. The trim removed 4 bases at V and 3 bases at J, leaving 6 bases unmatched. Germline V lookup: CDR1 ENHRY, CDR2 SYGVKD. The CDR3 is made up of 16 amino acids. CDR3 loop: CAISARTSGYYNEQFF. DNA for the CDR3: TGTGCCATCAGTGCCCGGACTAGCGGCTACTACAATGAGCAGTTCTTC.

The chain joins TRBV28 to TRBJ1-2; 7 bases align to TRBD1. The germline CDR1 and CDR2 sequences are MDHEN and SYDVKM. The CDR3 covers 13 residues. Trimming removed 7 bases from V and 8 bases from J; junction bases left unmatched: 10. The CDR3 DNA sequence: TGTGCCAGCACCCCCGACAGGGTAAACGGCTACACCTTC. Amino acid sequence: CASTPDRVNGYTF.

The count of this clone is one. This chain connects TRBV5-1 to TRBJ1-2; TRBD1 agrees at 9 bases. V lost 4 bases and J lost 8; bases outside the gene matches: 15. The CDR3 is 16 amino acids. Germline lookup yields CDR1 SGHRS and CDR2 YFSETQ. CDR3 nucleotide sequence: TGCGCCAGCAGCCGCGTAAACCCGGGACAGGGAGGAGGCTACACCTTC. Protein sequence: CASSRVNPGQGGGYTF.